These 23 T cell receptor beta chains were sequenced from one sample in a study of T cell responses to AZD1222 COVID-19 vaccine. Sequencing used immunoSEQ multiplex PCR; TCRdb keeps in-frame clones, though not all of them. Counted here are around 140,000 clones, 90% to 95% occurring once; the ten biggest clones make up approximately 12%. Specimen: peripheral blood, collected after recovery from COVID-19. The source is an adult who had recovered from COVID-19.

The chain is built from TRBV6-5 and TRBJ1-4, with 7 bases fitting TRBD1. V lost 4 bases to trimming and J lost 4 bases; unmatched junction nucleotides: 9. From germline, CDR1 is MNHEY and CDR2 SVGAGI. CDR3 length: 16 amino acids. In DNA form, the CDR3 reads TGTGCCAGCAGTTTCTTGCCGGGACAGCTTAATGAAAAACTGTTTTTT. As protein: CASSFLPGQLNEKLFF.

As for this clone: The junction differs from germline at one of its ends, possibly a read error. V is TRBV3-1 (or the pseudogene TRBV3-2) and J is TRBJ2-2, with a tentative D call TRBD2 (5 bases). CDR1 is LGHDT, CDR2 YNNKEL, per germline (reference sequence). The CDR3 runs 13 residues. CDR3 loop: CASSQGLTGELFF. The CDR3 nucleotides are TGTGCCAGCAGCCAAGGACTAACCGGAGAGCTGTTTTTT.

J is TRBJ1-5 and V is TRBV5-1; 8 bases fit TRBD1. Germline V gene lookup returns CDR1 SGHRS and CDR2 YFSETQ. The CDR3 length is 16 residues. V was clipped by 4 bases and J by 3 bases; unmatched bases: 9. Here the CDR3 reads CASSKDGTGLNQPQHF. The CDR3 coding sequence is TGCGCCAGCAGCAAGGACGGGACAGGACTCAATCAGCCCCAGCATTTT.

The chain joins TRBV5-1 to TRBJ2-7; D is uncertain. The CDR3 has 16 residues. The germline gives CDR1 SGHRS, CDR2 YFSETQ. Trimming pared 4 bases from V and 0 bases from J, leaving 17 bases between. The CDR3, as DNA: TGCGCCAGCAGCGCTTGGCAAAGCTGGGTCTCCTACGAGCAGTACTTC. The encoded protein is CASSAWQSWVSYEQYF.

V gene TRBV24-1 combines with J gene TRBJ2-5; no reliable D call. The CDR3 totals 15 residues. Germline loops: CDR1 KGHDR, CDR2 SFDVKD. Trimming pared 4 bases from V and 3 bases from J, leaving 14 bases between. The CDR3: CATSELGPVKETQYF. CDR3 bases: TGTGCCACCAGTGAGCTTGGGCCAGTAAAAGAGACCCAGTACTTC.

This chain connects TRBV9 to TRBJ2-2; weak D call: TRBD2 (6 bases). This CDR3 has 17 residues. Per germline, CDR1 SGDLS and CDR2 YYNGEE. Trimming cost V 0 bases and J 7 bases, with 19 bases left between them. The CDR3 is CASSVEVLGEVGGELFF. Here the CDR3 DNA reads TGTGCCAGCAGCGTAGAGGTCTTGGGGGAGGTAGGCGGGGAGCTGTTTTTT. The whole variable domain, remainder taken from reference TRBV9 and TRBJ2-2, is DSGVTQTPKHLITATGQRVTLRCSPRSGDLSVYWYQQSLDQGLQFLIQYYNGEERAKGNILERFSAQQFPDLHSELNLSSLELGDSALYFCASSVEVLGEVGGELFFGEGSRLTVL.

V gene TRBV24-1 combines with J gene TRBJ1-2; D may be TRBD1 (6 bases). The CDR3 totals 15 residues. V was trimmed by 1 base and J by 0 bases, leaving 8 bases between them. Looked up from germline, CDR1 is KGHDR and CDR2 is SFDVKD. For the CDR3, the DNA is TGTGCCACCAGTGATTTCCGGACAGCTAACTATGGCTACACCTTC. This gives the protein CATSDFRTANYGYTF.

This chain connects TRBV28 to TRBJ1-2; D call uncertain. The V end was cut by 6 bases, the J end by 5 bases, with 19 bases between. Germline lookup yields CDR1 MDHEN and CDR2 SYDVKM. This CDR3 has 15 residues. The CDR3 bases are TGTGCCAGCAGAGCCGGTGGTAGGGAGGCGTATGGCTACACCTTC. Amino acids: CASRAGGREAYGYTF.

This clone has more than one count but fewer than ten. The rearrangement links TRBV14 to TRBJ2-7, with TRBD1 matching 10 bases. V shed 1 base, J shed 4 bases, and the junction held 7 bases outside the gene matches. Germline loops: CDR1 SGHDN, CDR2 FVKESK. The CDR3 extends over 16 amino acids. The CDR3 DNA sequence: TGTGCCAGCAGCCAAGCCGGGACAGGGGCCCTATACGAGCAGTACTTC. Translated, it gives CASSQAGTGALYEQYF.

This chain joins TRBV28 and TRBJ1-5; D is unresolved. Germline assignment: CDR1 MDHEN and CDR2 SYDVKM. The V end was cut by 5 bases, the J end by 6 bases, with 8 bases between. The CDR3 spans 12 residues. The CDR3 is CASSTTSQPQHF. For the CDR3, the DNA is TGTGCCAGCAGTACAACATCTCAGCCCCAGCATTTT.

V is TRBV25-1 and J is TRBJ2-2; 7 bases are a match to TRBD1. The trim removed 5 bases at V and 0 bases at J, leaving 12 bases unmatched. There are 18 residues in the CDR3. Germline CDR1 reads MGHDK; CDR2 reads SYGVNS. In nucleotides, the CDR3 is TGTGCCAGCAGTTCTCCTACAGGGGCCTACGCGAACACCGGGGAGCTGTTTTTT. Translating gives CASSSPTGAYANTGELFF.

The chain uses TRBV4-1 and TRBJ2-5; the match to TRBD1 covers 7 bases. Germline CDR1 MGHRA, CDR2 YSYEKL. With V trimmed by 5 bases and J by 5 bases, 11 bases remained unmatched. The CDR3 is 15 amino acids. DNA of the CDR3: TGCGCCAGCAGCACCAGACAGGGCGGAAGGGAGACCCAGTACTTC. Its protein product is CASSTRQGGRETQYF.

V is TRBV7-9 and J is TRBJ2-2; D gene ambiguous. The germline V gene has CDR1 SEHNR and CDR2 FQNEAQ (reference sequence). There are 12 residues in the CDR3. V was shortened by 1 base and J by 9 bases, with 6 bases between the two germline ends. Written as DNA, the CDR3 is TGTGCCAGCAGCTTAGGTAGCAGGGAGCTGTTTTTT. Residues: CASSLGSRELFF.

The V and J genes are TRBV7-9 and TRBJ1-1; possible D gene TRBD1, 6 bases. The CDR3 runs 18 residues. V lost 1 base, J lost 0 bases, and 18 bases lay in between. Germline CDR1 SEHNR, CDR2 FQNEAQ (reference sequence). The CDR3 DNA sequence: TGTGCCAGCAGCTTAGGTTCGGGGGGCGCGATCCTGAACACTGAAGCTTTCTTT. It translates to CASSLGSGGAILNTEAFF.

V and J are TRBV3-1 (or the pseudogene TRBV3-2) and TRBJ2-1; TRBD2 might be the D (6 bases). Per the germline V gene, CDR1 is LGHDT and CDR2 is YNNKEL (reference sequence). Trimming removed 1 base from V and 6 bases from J, with 10 bases in between. The CDR3 sequence is 14 residues long. CDR3 nucleotide sequence: TGTGCCAGCAGCCAAGGGCGGGGTTTCAATGAGCAGTTCTTC. Translation: CASSQGRGFNEQFF.

The rearrangement joins TRBV6-5 to TRBJ1-4; TRBD1 aligns across 10 bases. The V and J ends lost 6 bases and 5 bases, in that order; junction bases with no gene match: 3. The germline V gene has CDR1 MNHEY and CDR2 SVGAGI. The CDR3 spans 14 residues. CDR3 sequence (DNA): TGTGCCAGCAGCCGGACAGGGGGGAATGAAAAACTGTTTTTT. Residues: CASSRTGGNEKLFF.

The chain links TRBV7-9 to TRBJ2-3, with D perhaps matching TRBD1 (5 bases). CDR3 length equals 13 residues. Germline V CDR1 and CDR2: SEHNR, FQNEAQ (reference sequence). The ends were cut back, 7 bases at V and 4 bases at J, with 12 bases in the middle. As DNA, the CDR3 is TGTGCCAGCATGGACATTAACTCAGATACGCAGTATTTT. Residues: CASMDINSDTQYF.

The chain links TRBV11-2 to TRBJ2-7, with D maybe TRBD2 (5 bases). CDR1 is SGHAT and CDR2 is FQNNGV in the germline V gene. V was shortened by 6 bases and J by 3 bases, with 12 bases between the two germline ends. CDR3 length: 13 residues. The CDR3, as DNA: TGTGCCAGCAGTAGGACCGGAGGCTACGAGCAGTACTTC. This encodes CASSRTGGYEQYF. Full variable domain (missing parts from reference TRBV11-2 and TRBJ2-7): EAGVAQSPRYKIIEKRQSVAFWCNPISGHATLYWYQQILGQGPKLLIQFQNNGVVDDSQLPKDRFSAERLKGVDSTLKIQPAKLEDSAVYLCASSRTGGYEQYFGPGTRLTVT.

The J gene is TRBJ1-2, the V gene TRBV19; maybe TRBD1 (5 bases). CDR3 length: 13 amino acids. CDR1 is LNHDA and CDR2 is SQIVND in the germline V gene (reference sequence). V dropped 6 bases and J dropped 4 bases, with 12 bases sitting between them. CDR3 sequence reads: CASSPRGSYGYTF. DNA of the CDR3: TGTGCCAGTAGCCCCCGGGGCTCCTATGGCTACACCTTC.

The chain is built from TRBV28 and TRBJ2-1; 15 bases map to TRBD2. The V gene's germline CDR1 is MDHEN and CDR2 SYDVKM. J lost 10 bases, V lost 6 bases, and 4 bases had no gene match. This CDR3 region has 14 residues. Here the CDR3 reads CASSRGLAGGEQFF. The CDR3 coding sequence is TGTGCCAGCAGCCGGGGACTAGCGGGAGGAGAGCAGTTCTTC.

The V call is TRBV9, the J call TRBJ2-7, with 11 positions matching TRBD2. Germline V gene sequence: CDR1 SGDLS, CDR2 YYNGEE. There are 15 residues in the CDR3. Trimming at V came to 5 bases and at J to 3 bases, leaving 7 bases not matched to a gene. The CDR3 bases are TGTGCCAGCAGACGACTAGCGGGATTCCTCTACGAGCAGTACTTC. Translated: CASRRLAGFLYEQYF.

The rearrangement uses TRBV12-3 or TRBV12-4 and TRBJ2-1, with D hard to call. The CDR3 sequence is 12 residues long. The V end lost 3 bases, the J end lost 9 bases, and 9 bases lay between the germline ends. CDR3: CASSFVLGEQFF. CDR3 DNA sequence: TGTGCCAGCAGTTTTGTTCTAGGTGAGCAGTTCTTC.

The chain employs TRBV7-9 and TRBJ2-2; D is possibly TRBD1 (6 bases). There are 17 residues in the CDR3. The V and J ends lost 1 base and 6 bases respectively, with 18 bases between them. Looked up from germline, CDR1 is SEHNR and CDR2 is FQNEAQ (reference sequence). CDR3 amino acids: CASSLVLRGRNAGELFF. Written as DNA, the CDR3 is TGTGCCAGCAGCTTAGTTCTCAGGGGCAGAAACGCCGGGGAGCTGTTTTTT.